These 9 T cell receptor beta chains originate from one sample sequenced in a study of human CD8 memory T cell subsets. It was UMI-labeled 5' RACE by which the TCR beta libraries were made. TCRdb reprocessed the 5' RACE reads and keeps a single row for each CDR3 protein, giving no DNA. The specimen's table records over 8,000 distinct CDR3 sequences. Exhausted-like traits marked the TPEX cells, which were CCR7+ PD-1+ TIGIT+ early memory CD8+ T cells. Sequences were obtained from CD8+ T cells from PBMCs. The origin of the receptors is a human donor in good health.

This CDR3 is CASKGRGTSTDTQYF. V and J are TRBV14 and TRBJ2-3; as DNA is missing, the TRBD1 call by TCRdb cannot be tested. Germline CDR1 is SGHDN and CDR2 is FVKESK. There are 15 residues in the CDR3. The full variable domain, rest sourced from reference TRBV14 and TRBJ2-3, is EAGVTQFPSHSVIEKGQTVTLRCDPISGHDNLYWYRRVMGKEIKFLLHFVKESKQDESGMPNNRFLAERTGGTYSTLKVQPAELEDSGVYFCASKGRGTSTDTQYFGPGTRLTVL.

This chain uses TRBV7-9 with TRBJ2-2; as DNA is missing, the TRBD1 call by TCRdb cannot be tested. The germline V gene encodes CDR1 SEHNR and CDR2 FQNEAQ (reference sequence). The length of the CDR3 is 16 residues. The CDR3 protein is CAGISTGQGSNGELFF.

The rearrangement links TRBV29-1 to TRBJ1-3. This CDR3 comprises 14 residues. The V gene's germline CDR1 is SQVTM and CDR2 ANQGSEA. The CDR3 sequence is CSVEHRGSGNTIYF.

The rearrangement joins TRBV27 to TRBJ2-1; no DNA is available, so the TRBD1 call from TCRdb remains unchecked. The CDR3 has 13 residues. Germline V gives CDR1 MNHEY, CDR2 SMNVEV (reference sequence). The CDR3 loop is CASSSNQGGEQFF.

This chain connects TRBV6-2 or TRBV6-3 to TRBJ2-1; the D gene TCRdb calls, TRBD1, cannot be checked with no DNA. The CDR3 is made up of 16 amino acids. Germline V lookup: CDR1 MNHEY, CDR2 SVGEGT. The CDR3 spells CASSSPAGGPDNEQFF.

V gene TRBV7-6 combines with J gene TRBJ2-3; lacking DNA, the TRBD1 call made by TCRdb goes unchecked. Germline V gives CDR1 SGHVS, CDR2 FNYEAQ. The CDR3 is made up of 18 amino acids. The CDR3 reads CASSLRPGQGDYADTQYF.

The chain couples TRBV19 to TRBJ1-1; TCRdb designates TRBD1, a call that cannot be tested without DNA. Germline CDR1 reads LNHDA; CDR2 reads SQIVND (reference sequence). The CDR3 length is 17 residues. The CDR3 reads CASRHPDDRDQNTEAFF.

The V and J genes are TRBV4-1 and TRBJ2-4; TCRdb's D call of TRBD1 is untestable without DNA. Germline CDR1 is MGHRA and CDR2 is YSYEKL. The CDR3 spans 15 residues. CDR3 protein: CASSPDRARGNIQYF.

This chain joins TRBV15 and TRBJ2-7; TCRdb picks TRBD1, but there is no DNA to check that call. Germline CDR1 LNHNV, CDR2 YYDKDF (reference sequence). The CDR3 contains 16 residues. CDR3 region: CATSRDKGTGSYEQYF.